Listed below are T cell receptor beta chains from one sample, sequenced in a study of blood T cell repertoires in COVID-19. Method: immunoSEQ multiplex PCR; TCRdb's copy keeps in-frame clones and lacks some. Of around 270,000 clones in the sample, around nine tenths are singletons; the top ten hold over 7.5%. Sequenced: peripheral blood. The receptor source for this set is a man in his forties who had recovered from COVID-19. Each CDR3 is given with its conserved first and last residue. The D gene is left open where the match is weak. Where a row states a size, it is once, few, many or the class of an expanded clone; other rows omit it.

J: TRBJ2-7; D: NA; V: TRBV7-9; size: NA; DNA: TGTGCCAGCAGCTTCTCGGACGGGGTGCGGGAGCAGTACTTC; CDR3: CASSFSDGVREQYF
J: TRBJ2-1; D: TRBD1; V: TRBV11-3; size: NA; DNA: TGTGCCAGCAGCTCGGGACAGCACAATGAGCAGTTCTTC; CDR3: CASSSGQHNEQFF
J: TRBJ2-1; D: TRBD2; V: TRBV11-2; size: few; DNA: TGTGCCAGCAGCTTAGTGCGGGAGCCATCAATCTTCAATGAGCAGTTCTTC; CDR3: CASSLVREPSIFNEQFF
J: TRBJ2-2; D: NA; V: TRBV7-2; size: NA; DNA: TGTGCCAGCAGCTTCGTGGGGAGCACCGGGGAGCTGTTTTTT; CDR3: CASSFVGSTGELFF
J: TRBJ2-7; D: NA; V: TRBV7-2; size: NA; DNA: TGTGCCAGCAGCTTAAGTGGCGGGGCTACCGCCTCCTACGAGCAGTACTTC; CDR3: CASSLSGGATASYEQYF
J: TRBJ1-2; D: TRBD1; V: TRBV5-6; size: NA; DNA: TGTGCCAGCAGCTTAGGGGGACAGGGGGCTTGGTATGGCTACACCTTC; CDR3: CASSLGGQGAWYGYTF
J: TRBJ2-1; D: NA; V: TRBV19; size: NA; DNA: TGTGCCAGTAGTGCACTAGGAAGGTACAATGAGCAGTTCTTC; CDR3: CASSALGRYNEQFF
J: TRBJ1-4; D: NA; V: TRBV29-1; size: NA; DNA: TGCAGCGTCAGGTTCGGTGAAAAACTGTTTTTT; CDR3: CSVRFGEKLFF
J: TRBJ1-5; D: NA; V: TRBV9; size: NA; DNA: TGTGCCAGCAGCCTTGAAGAGGATAGCAATCAGCCCCAGCATTTT; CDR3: CASSLEEDSNQPQHF
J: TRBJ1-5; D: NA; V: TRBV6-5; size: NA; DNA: TGTGCCAGCAGTTCAGGGGTTAGCCAGCCCCAGCATTTT; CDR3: CASSSGVSQPQHF
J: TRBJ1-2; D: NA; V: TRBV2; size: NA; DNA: TGTGCCAGGGGACAAGTGGATGGCTACACCTTC; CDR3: CARGQVDGYTF
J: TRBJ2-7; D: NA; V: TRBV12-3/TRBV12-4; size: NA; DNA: TGTGCCAGCAGGCTTGCGGGTTCCTACGAGCAGTACTTC; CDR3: CASRLAGSYEQYF